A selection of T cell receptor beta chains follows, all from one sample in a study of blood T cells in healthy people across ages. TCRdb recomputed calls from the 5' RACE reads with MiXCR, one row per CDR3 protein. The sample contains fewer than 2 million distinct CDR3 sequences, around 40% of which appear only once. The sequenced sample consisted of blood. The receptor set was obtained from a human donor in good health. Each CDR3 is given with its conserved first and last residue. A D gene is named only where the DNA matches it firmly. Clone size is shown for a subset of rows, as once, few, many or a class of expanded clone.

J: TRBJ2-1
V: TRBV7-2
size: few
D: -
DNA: TGTGCCAGCAGCTCCTACGGGGACTACAATGAGCAGTTCTTC
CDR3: CASSSYGDYNEQFF

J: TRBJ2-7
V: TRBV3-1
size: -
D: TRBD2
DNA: TGTGCCAGCAGCCATGATAGCGGGGGGAGCTCCTACGAGCAGTACTTC
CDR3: CASSHDSGGSSYEQYF

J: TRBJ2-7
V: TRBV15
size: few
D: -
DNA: TGTGCCACCAGCAGAGCTCCAGGGCCGAGTGCAGAGCAGTACTTC
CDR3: CATSRAPGPSAEQYF

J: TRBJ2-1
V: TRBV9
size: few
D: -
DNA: TGTGCCAGCAGCGTAGCTAGGGGGGAAGGGGGCAATGAGCAGTTCTTC
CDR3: CASSVARGEGGNEQFF

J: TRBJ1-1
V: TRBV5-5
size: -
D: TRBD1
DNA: TGTGCCAGCAGCTATGAGGCTTTCCCGGGACAGGGGACCATGAACACTGAAGCTTTCTTT
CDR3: CASSYEAFPGQGTMNTEAFF

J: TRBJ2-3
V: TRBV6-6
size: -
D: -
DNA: TGTGCCAGCCTTAAGACGAGCGCAGATACGCAGTATTTT
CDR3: CASLKTSADTQYF

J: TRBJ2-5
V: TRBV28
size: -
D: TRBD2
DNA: TGTGCCAGCAGTTTCCGACTAGCGGGGGGCACGATTAGCCGAGAGACCCAGTACTTC
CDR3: CASSFRLAGGTISRETQYF

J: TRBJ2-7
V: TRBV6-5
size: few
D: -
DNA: TGTGCCAGCAGCCGACGCTCGGGGACCTACGAGCAGTACTTC
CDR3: CASSRRSGTYEQYF

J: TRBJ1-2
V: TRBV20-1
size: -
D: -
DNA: TGCAGTGCTAGCGGACAGCTAAACTATGGCTACACCTTC
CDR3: CSASGQLNYGYTF

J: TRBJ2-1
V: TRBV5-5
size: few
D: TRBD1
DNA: TGTGCCAGCAGCTGGGACAGGGAAAATGAGCAGTTCTTC
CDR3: CASSWDRENEQFF

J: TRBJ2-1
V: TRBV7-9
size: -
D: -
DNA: TGTGCCAGCAGCCCTTCCGCGGGGTCACCCGGCGATGAGCAGTTCTTC
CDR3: CASSPSAGSPGDEQFF

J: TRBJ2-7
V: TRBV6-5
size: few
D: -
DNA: TGTGCCAGCAGTTCAAAGGACAGATTAAACTACGAGCAGTACTTC
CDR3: CASSSKDRLNYEQYF

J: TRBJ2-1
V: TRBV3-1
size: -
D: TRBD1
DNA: TGTGCCAGCAGCCAGTGGGACAGGGTCTACGAGCAGTTCTTC
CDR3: CASSQWDRVYEQFF

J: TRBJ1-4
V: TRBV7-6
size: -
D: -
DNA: TGTGCCAGCAGCTTAGGAGTCAGTGATAATGAAAAACTGTTTTTT
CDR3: CASSLGVSDNEKLFF

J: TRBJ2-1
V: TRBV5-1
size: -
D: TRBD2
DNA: TGCGCCAGCAACCTCCTAGCGGGGGCCGATAATGAGCAGTTCTTC
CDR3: CASNLLAGADNEQFF

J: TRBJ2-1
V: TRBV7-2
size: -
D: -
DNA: TGTGCCAGCAGAAGCCTAGGAGTTGTAGCCTACAATGAGCAGTTCTTC
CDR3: CASRSLGVVAYNEQFF

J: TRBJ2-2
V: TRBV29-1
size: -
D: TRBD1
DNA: TGCAGCGTCGTGACCCTACAGGGGAAATCTCCCGGGGAGCTGTTTTTT
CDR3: CSVVTLQGKSPGELFF

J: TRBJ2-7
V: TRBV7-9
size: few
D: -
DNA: TGTGCCAGCAGCTTATTTTATCGGTACGAGCAGTACTTC
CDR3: CASSLFYRYEQYF

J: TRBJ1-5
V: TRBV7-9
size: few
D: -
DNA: TGTGCCAGCAGCTTAGACGCCAGGGGCAATCAGCCCCAGCATTTT
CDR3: CASSLDARGNQPQHF

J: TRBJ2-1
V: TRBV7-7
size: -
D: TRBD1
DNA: TGTGCCAGCAGCACACAGGGGGGAACTGAGCAGTTCTTC
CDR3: CASSTQGGTEQFF

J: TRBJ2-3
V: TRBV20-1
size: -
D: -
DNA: TGCAGTGTTGGTAGGGTTACGCGGTATTTT
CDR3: CSVGRVTRYF

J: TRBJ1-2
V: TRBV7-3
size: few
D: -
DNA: TGTGCCAGCAGCTTAACGTGGTCAGGGTGGGGTGGCTACACCTTC
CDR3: CASSLTWSGWGGYTF

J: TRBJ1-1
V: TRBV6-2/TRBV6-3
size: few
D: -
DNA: TGTGCCAGCAGCGAGCCGACAGGAGCCGTCGAAGCTTTCTTT
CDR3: CASSEPTGAVEAFF

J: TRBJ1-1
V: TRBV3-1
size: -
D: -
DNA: TGTGCCAGCAGCCAAGGGAGTAAAGCTTTCTTT
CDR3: CASSQGSKAFF

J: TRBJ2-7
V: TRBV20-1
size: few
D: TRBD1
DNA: TGCAGTGCTAGAGCTGACGTATACAGGGGCTACGAGCAGTACTTC
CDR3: CSARADVYRGYEQYF

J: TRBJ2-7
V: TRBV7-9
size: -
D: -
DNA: TGTGCCAGCAGCTTGGGAACCGCGACGAGAGAGCAGTACTTC
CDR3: CASSLGTATREQYF

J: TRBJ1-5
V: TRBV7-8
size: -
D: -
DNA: TGTGCCAGCAGCTTAGCAGGGAATAAGCCCCAGCATTTT
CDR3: CASSLAGNKPQHF

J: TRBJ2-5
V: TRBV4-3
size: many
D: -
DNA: TGCGCCAGCAGCCAACTCGGAAAGATGGAAGAGACCCAGTACTTC
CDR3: CASSQLGKMEETQYF

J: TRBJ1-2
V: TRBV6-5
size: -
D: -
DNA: TGTGCCAGCAGTTACTCGAGGTTTCATGGCTACACCTTC
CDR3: CASSYSRFHGYTF

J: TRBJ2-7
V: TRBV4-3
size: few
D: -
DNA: TGCGCCAGCAGCCTAACCCTCACTAGCTCCTACGAGCAGTACTTC
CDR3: CASSLTLTSSYEQYF

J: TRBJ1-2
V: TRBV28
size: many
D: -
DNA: TGTGCCAGCAGTCCCCATTCGTGGCAGGTGGCTTCTGGGGGCTATGGCTACACCTTC
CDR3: CASSPHSWQVASGGYGYTF

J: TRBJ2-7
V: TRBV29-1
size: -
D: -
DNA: TGCAGCGTTGATAATGGCGGATACGAGCAGTACTTC
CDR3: CSVDNGGYEQYF

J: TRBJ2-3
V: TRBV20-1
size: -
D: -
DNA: TGCAGTGCTAGCCGGGGGGCAGGAGATACGCAGTATTTT
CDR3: CSASRGAGDTQYF

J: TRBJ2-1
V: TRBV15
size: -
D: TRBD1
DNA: TGTGCCACCAGCAGATCAGGGGGCGAGGACCGCAATGAGCAGTTCTTC
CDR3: CATSRSGGEDRNEQFF

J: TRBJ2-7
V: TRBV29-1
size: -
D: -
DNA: TGCAGCGTTTCTGAAACGGGGCCGGAGGACGAGCAGTACTTC
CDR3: CSVSETGPEDEQYF

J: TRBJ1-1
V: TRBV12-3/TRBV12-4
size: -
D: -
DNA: TGTGCCAGCAGTTACAGGGTGCAGAACGCTGAAGCTTTCTTT
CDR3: CASSYRVQNAEAFF

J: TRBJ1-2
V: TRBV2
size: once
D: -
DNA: TGTGCCAGCAGTCGCCAGTTGAGGGCTGTAGACTATGGCTACACCTTC
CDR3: CASSRQLRAVDYGYTF

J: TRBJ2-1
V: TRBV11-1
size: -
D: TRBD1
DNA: TGTGCCAGCACCCGGATCGGGACAGGGGCGAACAATGAGCAGTTCTTC
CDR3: CASTRIGTGANNEQFF

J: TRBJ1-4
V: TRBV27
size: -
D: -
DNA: TGTGCCAGCAGACCGGGACAAGTTAATGAAAAACTGTTTTTT
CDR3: CASRPGQVNEKLFF

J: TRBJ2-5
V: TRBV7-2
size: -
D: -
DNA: TGTGCCAGCAGCTCATGGACAGAGTACCAAGAGACCCAGTACTTC
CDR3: CASSSWTEYQETQYF

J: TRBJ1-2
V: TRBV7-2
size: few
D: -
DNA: TGTGCCAGCAGCTTCTCCAGAGACAACTATGGCTACACCTTC
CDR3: CASSFSRDNYGYTF

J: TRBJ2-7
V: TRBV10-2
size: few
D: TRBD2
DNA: TGCGCCAGCAGTGAGATCGTTGGGAGGGGTAGCGGCGAGCAGTACTTC
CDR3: CASSEIVGRGSGEQYF

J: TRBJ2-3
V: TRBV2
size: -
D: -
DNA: TGTGCCAGCAAGAGGGGACTAGATACGCAGTATTTT
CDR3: CASKRGLDTQYF

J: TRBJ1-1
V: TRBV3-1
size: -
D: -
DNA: TGTGCCAGCAGCCCCCCCATAGACGGGAACACTGAAGCTTTCTTT
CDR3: CASSPPIDGNTEAFF

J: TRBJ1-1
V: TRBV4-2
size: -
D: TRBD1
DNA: TGTGCCAGCAGCCAAGAAAAACAGGGGAGGATAGCTTTCTTT
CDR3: CASSQEKQGRIAFF

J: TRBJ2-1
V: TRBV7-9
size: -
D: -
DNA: TGTGCCAGCAGCTCATTGCGGGGCTCCTACAATGAGCGGTTCTTC
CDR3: CASSSLRGSYNERFF

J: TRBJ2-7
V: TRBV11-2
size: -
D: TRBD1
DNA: TGTGCCAGCAGCTTAAACCCGGGACAGGCTGACGAGCAGTACTTC
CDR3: CASSLNPGQADEQYF

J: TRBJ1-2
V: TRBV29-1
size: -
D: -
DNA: TGCAGCGTTGACTGGGGGGCTCCCTATGGCTACACCTTC
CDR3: CSVDWGAPYGYTF

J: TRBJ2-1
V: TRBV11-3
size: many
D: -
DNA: TGTGCCAGCAGCTTAGTCTATGAGCAGTTCTTC
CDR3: CASSLVYEQFF

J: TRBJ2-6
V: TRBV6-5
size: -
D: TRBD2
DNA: TGTGCCAGCAGTTACTCGAGGTGGGGGGGGGGCTCTGGGGCCAACGTCCTGACTTTC
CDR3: CASSYSRWGGGSGANVLTF

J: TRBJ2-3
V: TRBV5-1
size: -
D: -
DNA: TGCGCCAGCAGCCCGTGGGACTCGGCGGGGGATACGCAGTATTTT
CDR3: CASSPWDSAGDTQYF

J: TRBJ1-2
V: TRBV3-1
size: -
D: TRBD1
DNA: TGTGCCAGCAGCCCCGTGGACAGGGAAGGAGGCTACACCTTC
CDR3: CASSPVDREGGYTF

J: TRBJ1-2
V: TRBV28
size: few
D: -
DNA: TGTGCCAGCAGTAGAGGGGGGGGGACTAACTATGGCTACACCTTC
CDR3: CASSRGGGTNYGYTF

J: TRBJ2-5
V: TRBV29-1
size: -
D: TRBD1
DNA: TGCAGCGTTGCGGACAGGGGGCGCAAGACCCAGTACTTC
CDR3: CSVADRGRKTQYF

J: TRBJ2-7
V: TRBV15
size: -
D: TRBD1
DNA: TGTGCCACCGGGACAGGGTTTTCCTACGAGCAGTACTTC
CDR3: CATGTGFSYEQYF